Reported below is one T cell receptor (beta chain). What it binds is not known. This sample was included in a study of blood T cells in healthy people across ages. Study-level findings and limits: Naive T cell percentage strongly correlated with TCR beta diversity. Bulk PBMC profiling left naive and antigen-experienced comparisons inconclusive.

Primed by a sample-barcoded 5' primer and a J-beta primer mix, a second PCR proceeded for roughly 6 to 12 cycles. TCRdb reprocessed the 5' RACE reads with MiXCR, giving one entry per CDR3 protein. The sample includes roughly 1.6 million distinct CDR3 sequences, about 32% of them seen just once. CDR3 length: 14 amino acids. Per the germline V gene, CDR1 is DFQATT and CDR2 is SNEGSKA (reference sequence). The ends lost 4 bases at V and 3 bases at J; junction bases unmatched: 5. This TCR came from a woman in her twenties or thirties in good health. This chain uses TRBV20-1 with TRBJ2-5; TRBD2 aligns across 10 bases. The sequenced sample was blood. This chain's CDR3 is CSATPSGSKETQYF. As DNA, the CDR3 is TGCAGTGCTACTCCTAGCGGGAGTAAAGAGACCCAGTACTTC.